This T cell receptor beta chain came from a study of graft-versus-host responses after intestinal transplantation. Overall study: The study gave all recipients anti-thymocyte globulin induction, then tacrolimus and steroids for 2 to 3 years.

The ends lost 6 bases at V and 1 base at J; junction bases unmatched: 7. The germline gives CDR1 MNHEY, CDR2 SVGAGI. CDR3 length: 15 amino acids. The assay was immunoSEQ multiplex PCR, and TCRdb's table has in-frame clones only and misses some. The data contain roughly 110,000 clones, about nine tenths of them singletons. Findings and limits, study-wide: GvH clonotypes were identified within recipient marrow, with a subset emerging first in ileum or blood. The study found high graft-versus-host to host-versus-graft clonal ratios in allografts of patients with graft-donor T cell macrochimerism. Early post-transplant HvG declines showed an association with peak circulating GvH clone levels.

As regards this clone: Its antigen is undetermined.

The specimen was unstimulated CD4+ T cells sorted from spleen or lymph node cells, collected before transplant. The V and J genes are TRBV6-5 and TRBJ2-3; TRBD2 agrees at 7 bases. This receptor was taken from a human donor who was the organ donor for an intestinal transplant. In nucleotides, the CDR3 is TGTGCCAGCAGGCTGGGGGGGGAGGGCACAGATACGCAGTATTTT. It encodes CASRLGGEGTDTQYF.